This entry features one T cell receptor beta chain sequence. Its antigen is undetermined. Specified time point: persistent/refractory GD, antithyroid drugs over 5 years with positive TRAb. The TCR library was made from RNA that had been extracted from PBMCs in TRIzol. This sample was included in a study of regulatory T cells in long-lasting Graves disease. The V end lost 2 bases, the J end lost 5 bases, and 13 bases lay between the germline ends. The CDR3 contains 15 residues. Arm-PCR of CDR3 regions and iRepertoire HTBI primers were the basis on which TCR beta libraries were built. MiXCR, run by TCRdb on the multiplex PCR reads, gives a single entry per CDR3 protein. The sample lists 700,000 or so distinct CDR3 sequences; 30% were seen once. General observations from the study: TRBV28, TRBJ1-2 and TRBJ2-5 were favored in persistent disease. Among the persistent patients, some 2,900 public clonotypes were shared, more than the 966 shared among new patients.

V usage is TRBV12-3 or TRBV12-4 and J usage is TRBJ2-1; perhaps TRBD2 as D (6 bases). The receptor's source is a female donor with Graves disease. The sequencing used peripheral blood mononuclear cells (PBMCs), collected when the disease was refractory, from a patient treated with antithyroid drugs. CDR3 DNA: TGTGCCAGCAGTTTACTCTTCGGGAGCCACAATGAGCAGTTCTTC. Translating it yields CASSLLFGSHNEQFF.